One sample yielded the 26 T cell receptor beta chains listed below, sequenced in a study of graft-versus-host responses after intestinal transplantation. Measured with immunoSEQ multiplex PCR; TCRdb has only the in-frame clones, and not every one. Altogether roughly 100,000 clones are present, more than 85% being singletons, with the ten largest covering 1.2%. Antigens for these TCRs are unknown. The specimen was unstimulated CD8+ T cells sorted from spleen or lymph node cells, collected before intestinal transplant. Every receptor here comes from a human donor who received an intestinal transplant.

The chain combines TRBV11-3 with TRBJ1-1, with D hard to call. This CDR3 region has 15 residues. The germline gives CDR1 SGHNT, CDR2 YENEEA. Trimming cost V 4 bases and J 1 base, with 13 bases left between them. CDR3 residues: CASSSYERGNTEAFF. CDR3 nucleotide sequence: TGTGCCAGCAGCTCATATGAAAGAGGGAACACTGAAGCTTTCTTT.

The CDR3 loop reads CASSRRGTLLDGYTF. The CDR3 DNA reads TGTGCCAGCAGCCGTCGGGGCACGCTACTAGATGGCTACACCTTC. The chain links TRBV27 to TRBJ1-2, with TRBD1 as a possible D gene (5 bases). The CDR3 runs to 15 residues. The germline CDR1 and CDR2 sequences are MNHEY and SMNVEV (reference sequence). Trimming took 6 bases from V and 6 from J, leaving 20 bases between them.

A single count supports this clone. The chain couples TRBV9 to TRBJ1-2; D might be TRBD1 (5 bases). Germline loops: CDR1 SGDLS, CDR2 YYNGEE. This CDR3 has 14 amino acids. Trimming took 7 bases from V and 2 from J, leaving 15 bases between them. CDR3 loop: CASSQGDVNYGYTF. CDR3 DNA: TGTGCCAGCTCGCAAGGGGATGTAAACTATGGCTACACCTTC.

CDR3 sequence: CASSDRLRRATDTQYF. As DNA, the CDR3 is TGTGCCAGTAGTGACAGATTAAGGAGGGCCACAGATACGCAGTATTTT. The chain is built from TRBV19 and TRBJ2-3; D perhaps matches TRBD2 (6 bases). The V and J ends lost 5 bases and 2 bases respectively, with 17 bases between them. The CDR3 has 16 residues. Germline V gives CDR1 LNHDA, CDR2 SQIVND (reference sequence). Drawing the rest from reference TRBV19 and TRBJ2-3, the complete variable domain is DGGITQSPKYLFRKEGQNVTLSCEQNLNHDAMYWYRQDPGQGLRLIYYSQIVNDFQKGDIAEGYSVSREKKESFPLTVTSAQKNPTAFYLCASSDRLRRATDTQYFGPGTRLTVL.

The chain joins TRBV13 to TRBJ1-5; the match to TRBD1 covers 7 bases. The length of the CDR3 is 15 residues. Germline CDR1 is PRHDT and CDR2 is FYEKMQ (reference sequence). The V segment lost 5 bases and the J segment 6 bases; nucleotides outside the gene matches: 10. CDR3 in amino acids: CASSRRGQRGQPQHF. In DNA, the CDR3 is TGTGCCAGCAGCAGAAGGGGGCAAAGGGGTCAGCCCCAGCATTTT.

The V gene is TRBV10-1, the J gene TRBJ2-5; D call uncertain. The V gene's germline CDR1 is WNHNN and CDR2 SYGVQD (reference sequence). V was clipped by 0 bases and J by 5 bases, with 4 bases between them. The CDR3 length is 12 residues. CDR3 coding DNA: TGCGCCAGCAGTGAGTCGAGGGAGACCCAGTACTTC. The encoded protein is CASSESRETQYF.

This chain links TRBV11-2 with TRBJ2-2; TRBD1 is a possible D gene (6 bases). The length of the CDR3 is 16 residues. CDR1 and CDR2 (germline): SGHAT, FQNNGV. V was clipped by 1 base and J by 3 bases, with 12 bases between them. The DNA of the CDR3 is TGTGCCAGCAGCTTAGTAGGCCAGGGGCACACCGGGGAGCTGTTTTTT. It codes for CASSLVGQGHTGELFF.

V gene TRBV9 combines with J gene TRBJ2-5; the D gene is possibly TRBD2 (5 bases). The CDR3 has 12 amino acids. V was pared by 3 bases and J by 3 bases, with 6 bases between. CDR1 is SGDLS, CDR2 YYNGEE, per germline. DNA for the CDR3: TGTGCCAGCAGCGCACTAGAAGAGACCCAGTACTTC. This encodes CASSALEETQYF.

The chain joins TRBV7-8 to TRBJ2-6; D remains ambiguous. The V end lost 2 bases, the J end lost 8 bases, and 1 base lay between the germline ends. CDR3 length: 11 residues. Germline V CDR1 and CDR2: SGHVS, FQNEAQ. This CDR3 reads CASSLPNVLTF. CDR3 DNA: TGTGCCAGCAGCTTACCCAACGTCCTGACTTTC.

This rearrangement joins TRBV18 to TRBJ2-1; D possibly uses TRBD1 or TRBD2 (6 bases each). Germline V lookup: CDR1 KGHSH, CDR2 LQKENI. Trimming left V 6 bases short and J 3 bases short, with 18 bases between. The CDR3 totals 16 residues. CDR3 nucleotide sequence: TGTGCCAGCTCTCAATTCGAAGGGGGGCACTACAATGAGCAGTTCTTC. It encodes CASSQFEGGHYNEQFF.

The gene calls are TRBV4-1 and TRBJ2-1; 9 bases agree with TRBD2. The germline gives CDR1 MGHRA, CDR2 YSYEKL. CDR3 length: 17 amino acids. Trimming cost V 0 bases and J 4 bases; bases outside gene matches: 7. The CDR3 region is CASSQDRASGIYNEQFF. The CDR3 nucleotides read TGCGCCAGCAGCCAAGATCGGGCTAGCGGGATATACAATGAGCAGTTCTTC.

This chain joins TRBV4-1 and TRBJ2-7, with 15 positions matching TRBD2. Unmatched junction bases numbered 6, after V lost 3 bases and J lost 3 bases. From germline, CDR1 is MGHRA and CDR2 YSYEKL. The CDR3 is 17 amino acids. CDR3 sequence: CASSQGTSGGPRYEQYF. As DNA, the CDR3 is TGCGCCAGCAGCCAGGGGACTAGCGGGGGGCCTCGCTACGAGCAGTACTTC.

The V gene is TRBV5-6, the J gene TRBJ2-3, with 8 bases matching TRBD2. The CDR3 has 15 residues. Germline-derived CDR1 and CDR2 are SGHDT and YYEEEE. Trimming at V came to 2 bases and at J to 1 base, leaving 3 bases not matched to a gene. The CDR3: CASSFLTSGTDTQYF. The CDR3 nucleotides are TGTGCCAGCAGCTTCCTGACTAGCGGCACAGATACGCAGTATTTT.

The chain uses TRBV9 and TRBJ2-3; D might be TRBD2 (6 bases). Germline V lookup: CDR1 SGDLS, CDR2 YYNGEE. The CDR3 is 14 amino acids. V lost 3 bases and J lost 2, with 10 bases in between. The CDR3 sequence: CASSAGVPTDTQYF. The DNA for the CDR3 is TGTGCCAGCAGCGCGGGGGTTCCCACAGATACGCAGTATTTT.

In its sample, this clone was seen a few times. The chain employs TRBV6-6 and TRBJ2-7; D unclear. Germline values: CDR1 MNHNY, CDR2 SVGAGI (reference sequence). The CDR3 has 12 residues. V gave up 2 bases and J gave up 1 base, with 3 bases separating them. In nucleotides, the CDR3 is TGTGCCAGCAGTTACAATTCCTACGAGCAGTACTTC. This sequence encodes CASSYNSYEQYF.

V is TRBV4-1 and J is TRBJ1-2; no firm D call. Trimming took 0 bases from V and 3 from J, leaving 5 bases between them. Germline V gene sequence: CDR1 MGHRA, CDR2 YSYEKL. This CDR3 has 13 amino acids. In DNA, the CDR3 is TGCGCCAGCAGCCAAGATCTGGACTATGGCTACACCTTC. Its protein product is CASSQDLDYGYTF.

The chain employs TRBV30 and TRBJ1-3, with unresolved D. The V gene's germline CDR1 is GTSNPN and CDR2 SVGIG (reference sequence). V lost 3 bases, J lost 3 bases, and 15 bases lay in between. This CDR3 has 15 amino acids. The CDR3 sequence is CAWSTGQTIGNTIYF. Here the CDR3 DNA reads TGTGCCTGGAGCACCGGGCAGACGATTGGAAACACCATATATTTT.

This CDR3 reads CASSLADLYGYTF. As DNA, the CDR3 is TGTGCCAGCAGCTTAGCGGACTTATACGGCTACACCTTC. The rearrangement links TRBV7-8 to TRBJ1-2, with D uncertain. The germline V gene encodes CDR1 SGHVS and CDR2 FQNEAQ. V was pared by 0 bases and J by 8 bases, with 10 bases between. This CDR3 has 13 residues.

The gene calls are TRBV4-1 and TRBJ1-1, with a possible D match to TRBD1 (5 bases). CDR3 length: 13 residues. The V end lost 0 bases, the J end lost 5 bases, and 7 bases lay between the germline ends. CDR1 is MGHRA and CDR2 is YSYEKL in the germline V gene. In DNA form, the CDR3 reads TGCGCCAGCAGCCAAGATAAGGGGACTGAAGCTTTCTTT. Its translation: CASSQDKGTEAFF.

The chain joins TRBV11-2 to TRBJ1-2; perhaps TRBD1 as D (5 bases). CDR1 and CDR2 from the germline V gene are SGHAT and FQNNGV. Trimming removed 1 base at V and 4 bases at J, with 13 bases between. This CDR3 has 15 amino acids. For the CDR3, the DNA is TGTGCCAGCAGCTTAGGCAGGGACCACTTCTATGGCTACACCTTC. Protein: CASSLGRDHFYGYTF.

The rearrangement joins TRBV27 to TRBJ2-7, with D tentatively TRBD2 (7 bases). The V gene's germline CDR1 is MNHEY and CDR2 SMNVEV (reference sequence). The V gene lost 3 bases and the J gene lost 1 base, with 10 bases spanning the gap. The CDR3 loop spans 14 amino acids. The DNA for the CDR3 is TGTGCCAGCAGTTTCGGGGGGCTATCCTACGAGCAGTACTTC. It specifies CASSFGGLSYEQYF.

The chain carries TRBV9 and TRBJ2-3, with D possibly being TRBD2 (7 bases). The CDR3 is 16 amino acids. Germline values: CDR1 SGDLS, CDR2 YYNGEE. Trimming stripped 3 bases from V and 3 bases from J, with 17 bases between. The CDR3 coding sequence is TGTGCCAGCAGCGGTGGCGGGGGCCTACTTACAGATACGCAGTATTTT. Encoded protein: CASSGGGGLLTDTQYF.

The chain links TRBV19 to TRBJ1-2, with a tentative D call TRBD1 (5 bases). Germline-derived CDR1 and CDR2 are LNHDA and SQIVND (reference sequence). The CDR3 totals 13 residues. The germline V and J ends were trimmed by 5 bases and 8 bases, with 15 bases remaining between them. This chain's CDR3 is CASSASLGGGYTF. The CDR3 coding sequence is TGTGCCAGTAGTGCTTCACTTGGGGGAGGCTACACCTTC.

This clone was recorded only once. The V and J genes are TRBV19 and TRBJ1-5, with D maybe TRBD1 (5 bases). Germline loops: CDR1 LNHDA, CDR2 SQIVND (reference sequence). V was pared by 10 bases and J by 2 bases, with 18 bases between. This CDR3 has 15 amino acids. The CDR3 DNA is TGTGCCACCACACCCGTCGGAGGGGGCAATCAGCCCCAGCATTTT. Translation: CATTPVGGGNQPQHF.

This clone occurred once. This rearrangement joins TRBV5-4 to TRBJ1-3; D remains ambiguous. The V end was cut by 2 bases, the J end by 4 bases, with 7 bases between. Germline V gives CDR1 SGHNT, CDR2 YYREEE (reference sequence). CDR3 size: 13 residues. The CDR3 sequence is CASSLYMGNTIYF. In nucleotides, the CDR3 is TGTGCCAGCAGCTTATACATGGGAAACACCATATATTTT.

This chain uses TRBV30 with TRBJ1-1, with D uncertain. Germline V gene sequence: CDR1 GTSNPN, CDR2 SVGIG (reference sequence). The ends were cut back, 3 bases at V and 7 bases at J, with 9 bases in the middle. The CDR3 spans 11 residues. The DNA of the CDR3 is TGTGCCTGGAGGGACTTGGGTGAAGCTTTCTTT. Residues: CAWRDLGEAFF.